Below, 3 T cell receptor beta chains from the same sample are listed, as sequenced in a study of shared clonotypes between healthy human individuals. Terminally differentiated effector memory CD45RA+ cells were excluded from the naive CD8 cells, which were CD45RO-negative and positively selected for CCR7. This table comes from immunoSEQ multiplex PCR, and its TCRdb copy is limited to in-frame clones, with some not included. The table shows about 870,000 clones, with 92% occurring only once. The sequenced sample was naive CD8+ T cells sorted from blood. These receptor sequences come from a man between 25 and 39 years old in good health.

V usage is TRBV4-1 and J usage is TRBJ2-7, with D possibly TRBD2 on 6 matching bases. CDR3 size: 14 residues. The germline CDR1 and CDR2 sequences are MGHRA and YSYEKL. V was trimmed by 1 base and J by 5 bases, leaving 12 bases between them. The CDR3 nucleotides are TGCGCCAGCAGCCAAGTTCCGGGACTCGACGAGCAGTACTTC. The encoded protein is CASSQVPGLDEQYF.

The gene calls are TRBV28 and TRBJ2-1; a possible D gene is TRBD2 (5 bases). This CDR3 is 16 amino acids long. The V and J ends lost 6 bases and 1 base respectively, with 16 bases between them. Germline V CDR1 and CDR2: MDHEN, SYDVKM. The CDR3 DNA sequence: TGTGCCAGCAGACTGGGGAGCTACGGGTCCTACAATGAGCAGTTCTTC. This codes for CASRLGSYGSYNEQFF.

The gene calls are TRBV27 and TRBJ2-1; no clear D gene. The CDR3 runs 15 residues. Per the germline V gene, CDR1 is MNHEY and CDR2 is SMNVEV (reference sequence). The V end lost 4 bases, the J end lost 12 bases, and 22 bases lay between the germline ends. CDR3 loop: CASSSTFGPHKVQFF. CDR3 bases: TGTGCCAGCAGTTCGACGTTCGGGCCTCACAAGGTGCAGTTCTTC.